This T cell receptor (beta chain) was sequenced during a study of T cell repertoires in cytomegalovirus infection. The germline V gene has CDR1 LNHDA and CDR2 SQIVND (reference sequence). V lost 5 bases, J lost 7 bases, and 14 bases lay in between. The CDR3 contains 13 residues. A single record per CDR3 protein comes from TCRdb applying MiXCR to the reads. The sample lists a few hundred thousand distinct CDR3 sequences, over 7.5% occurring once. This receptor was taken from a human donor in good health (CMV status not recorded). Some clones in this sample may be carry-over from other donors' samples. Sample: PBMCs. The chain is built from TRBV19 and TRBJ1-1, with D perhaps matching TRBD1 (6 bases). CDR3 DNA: TGTGCCAGTAGTCCGGGGGCTAGGAGTGAAGCTTTCTTT. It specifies CASSPGARSEAFF.